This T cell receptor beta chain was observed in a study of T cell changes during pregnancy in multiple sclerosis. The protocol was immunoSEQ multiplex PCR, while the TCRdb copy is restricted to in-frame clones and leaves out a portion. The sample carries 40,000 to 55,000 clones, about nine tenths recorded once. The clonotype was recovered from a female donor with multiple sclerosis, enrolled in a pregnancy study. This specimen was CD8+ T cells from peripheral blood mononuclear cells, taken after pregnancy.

CDR3 amino acids: CASSLTPGGSNTEAFF. The CDR3 DNA is TGTGCCAGCAGCTTAACGCCAGGGGGGTCGAACACTGAAGCTTTCTTT. The gene calls are TRBV5-6 and TRBJ1-1, with TRBD1 matching over 7 bases. CDR3 length equals 16 residues. The V gene end was trimmed by 2 bases and the J gene end by 1 base; junction bases not matched to a gene: 8. Per germline, CDR1 SGHDT and CDR2 YYEEEE.